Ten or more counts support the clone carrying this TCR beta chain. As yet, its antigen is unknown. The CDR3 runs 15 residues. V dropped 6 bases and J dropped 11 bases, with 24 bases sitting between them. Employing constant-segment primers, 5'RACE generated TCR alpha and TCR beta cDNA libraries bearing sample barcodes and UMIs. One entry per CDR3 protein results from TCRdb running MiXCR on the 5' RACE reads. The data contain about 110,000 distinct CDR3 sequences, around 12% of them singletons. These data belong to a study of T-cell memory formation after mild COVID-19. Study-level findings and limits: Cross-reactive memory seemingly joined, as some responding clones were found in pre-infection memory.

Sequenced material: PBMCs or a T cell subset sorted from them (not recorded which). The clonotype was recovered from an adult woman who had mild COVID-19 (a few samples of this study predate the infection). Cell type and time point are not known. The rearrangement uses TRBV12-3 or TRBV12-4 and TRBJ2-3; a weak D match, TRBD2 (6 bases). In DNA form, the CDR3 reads TGTGCCAGCAGCCTAGGGGAGGACCCCCACAAGGGGCAGTATTTT. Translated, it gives CASSLGEDPHKGQYF.